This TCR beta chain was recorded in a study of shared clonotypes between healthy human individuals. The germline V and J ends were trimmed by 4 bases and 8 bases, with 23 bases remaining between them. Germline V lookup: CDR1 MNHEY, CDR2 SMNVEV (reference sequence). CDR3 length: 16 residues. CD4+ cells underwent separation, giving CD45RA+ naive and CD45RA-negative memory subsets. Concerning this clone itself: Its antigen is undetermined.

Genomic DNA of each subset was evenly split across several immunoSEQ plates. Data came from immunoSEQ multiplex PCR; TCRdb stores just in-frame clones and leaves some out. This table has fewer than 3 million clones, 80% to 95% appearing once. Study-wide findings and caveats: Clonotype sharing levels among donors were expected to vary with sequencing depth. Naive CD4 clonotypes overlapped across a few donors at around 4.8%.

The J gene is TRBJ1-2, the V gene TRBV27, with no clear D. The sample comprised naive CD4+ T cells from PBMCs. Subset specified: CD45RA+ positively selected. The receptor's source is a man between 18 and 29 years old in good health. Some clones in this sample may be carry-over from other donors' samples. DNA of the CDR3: TGTGCCAGCAGTTCTCGGGTAAGCAGGCACCAAGGCGGCTACACCTTC. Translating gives CASSSRVSRHQGGYTF.